A selection of T cell receptor beta chains follows, all from one sample in a study of cytomegalovirus exposure and HLA in healthy donors. The data were produced by immunoSEQ multiplex PCR, yet TCRdb's version contains in-frame clones alone and is incomplete. The data contain around 160,000 clones, 65% to 85% of them singletons. Sequencing was performed on PBMCs. The receptors were sampled from a middle-aged woman in good health and CMV-seropositive. CDR3s include the opening cysteine and the closing phenylalanine or tryptophan. Each record gives: clone size, V gene, CDR3 protein. Not every row has a clone size; where given, it reads once, few, many or a size class.

>NA|TRBV19
CASRTGGQPQHF
>NA|TRBV5-1
CASSLGTGYNEQFF
>once|TRBV5-6
CASSSLTPPTVAFF
>NA|TRBV5-6
CASSWRPSTGELFF
>NA|TRBV30
CAWGLDLAAEKLFF
>NA|TRBV10-3
CAISERQGAYEQYF
>once|TRBV30
CAWSPAGGSGVQHF
>NA|TRBV30
CACQKSNQPQHF
>NA|TRBV4-2
CASSQAQGSGTGELFF
>NA|TRBV7-2
CASSLVGGGLGQPQHF
>few|TRBV27
CASSLKGASYGYTF
>NA|TRBV28
CASSLWGGDTDWEDTQYF
>once|TRBV7-2
CASSLRLAEETQYF
>once|TRBV25-1
CASSGRTGESSNYGYTF
>NA|TRBV29-1
CSVEGGGAADTQYF
>NA|TRBV10-1
CASSESGTLRETQYF
>NA|TRBV7-8
CASSHGRLTYEQYF
>NA|TRBV4-3
CASSQDGATGANVLTF
>NA|TRBV30
CASGTGEGRGAFF
>NA|TRBV30
CAWSVLVSGNTIYF
>NA|TRBV30
CAWSLLAGGRDEQFF
>few|TRBV2
CASSELSSGIQETQYF
>NA|TRBV7-2
CASSLGVSGNTIYF
>NA|TRBV28
CASSLGGGYEQYF
>NA|TRBV4-3
CASSQDPNRGRGYEQYF
>NA|TRBV7-2
CASSLVVNRGGFGEQFF
>NA|TRBV30
CAWSVQTGTQETQYF
>once|TRBV10-3
CAISETSGRNEQFF
>once|TRBV5-4
CASSVGQQLSDTQYF
>NA|TRBV9
CASSVVHSMNTEAFF
>NA|TRBV5-1
CASTRRARDEQFF
>NA|TRBV5-1
CASSLENSRGPEAFF
>NA|TRBV18
CASSPLETGANVLTF
>NA|TRBV6-6
CASSSGGVEETQYF
>NA|TRBV29-1
CSVERQPNEKLFF
>NA|TRBV4-3
CASSYSGGVDTQYF
>NA|TRBV5-8
CASSPDGRSYNEQFF
>NA|TRBV11-3
CASSPRDSGRRGETQYF
>NA|TRBV19
CASSIDNRAEQYF
>NA|TRBV5-6
CASSRGQGNWYGYTF
>NA|TRBV5-1
CASSLGLRGTNTGELFF
>NA|TRBV6-5
CASSYPYQPQHF
>NA|TRBV10-3
CAISEGTSGSSKYF
>NA|TRBV6-5
CASRGDRDYEQYF
>NA|TRBV30
CAWRRVSNTQYF
>once|TRBV7-2
CASSLGTVEGCTF
>NA|TRBV30
CAWSGQQGYNSPLHF
>few|TRBV6-6
CASSYSGQGGQPQHF
>NA|TRBV28
CASSPTTGRSPLHF
>NA|TRBV7-2
CASSVSGHTSSYEQYF
>NA|TRBV7-8
CASSQLAGGRGIQYF
>few|TRBV27
CASSLSRQGYEQYF
>NA|TRBV7-9
CASSFLTSGDRTDTQYF
>few|TRBV21-1
CASSSTMRFLFF
>NA|TRBV7-2
CASSPLGLAGGQGEQFF
>once|TRBV4-2
CASSRETGGDGYTF
>NA|TRBV6-1
CASSFPGGPSYEQYF
>NA|TRBV28
CATGGNPNEKLFF
>once|TRBV9
CASSVRGGAIGDTQYF